The next 2 T cell receptor beta chains were all read from a single sample in a study of T cells in Graves' hyperthyroidism and ophthalmopathy. Template material for amplifying TCR beta CDR3 regions consisted of RNA transcripts. HTBI primers drove first-round RT-PCR of the TCR CDR3. One entry per CDR3 protein results from TCRdb running MiXCR on the multiplex PCR reads. This table holds 640,000 or so distinct CDR3 sequences, approximately 15% found once. The sample consisted of blood. The receptors were sampled from a woman in her forties with Graves' ophthalmopathy.

The rearrangement uses TRBV6-1 and TRBJ2-7; D gene unclear. V lost 4 bases to trimming and J lost 2 bases, with 9 bases between them. Germline V gene data show CDR1 as MNHNS and CDR2 as SASEGT. The CDR3 runs to 13 residues. The CDR3 nucleotides read TGTGCCAGCAGTGGCTCCCGGGCCTACGAGCAGTACTTC. It is translated as CASSGSRAYEQYF.

This clonotype was counted between two and nine times. V usage is TRBV19 and J usage is TRBJ2-2; TRBD2 matches at 7 bases. Germline assignment: CDR1 LNHDA and CDR2 SQIVND (reference sequence). V lost 7 bases and J lost 7; bases outside the gene matches: 12. This CDR3 region has 15 residues. The CDR3 coding sequence is TGTGCCAGTATACAGGCCCCGGGAGGAGGCGGGGAGCTGTTTTTT. Translated: CASIQAPGGGGELFF.